Listed below are T cell receptor beta chains from one sample, sequenced in a study of T cells in Graves' hyperthyroidism and ophthalmopathy. MiXCR was run by TCRdb on the multiplex PCR reads, yielding one entry per CDR3 protein. The sample yields about 640,000 distinct CDR3 sequences, less than 25% seen once. Sequencing was carried out using blood. These TCRs come from a man between 25 and 39 years old with Graves' ophthalmopathy. Both conserved end residues are part of each CDR3. D genes are given only for firm matches. Clone size appears in some rows only: once, few, many, or a class for an expanded clone.

TGTGCCAGCAGTCACGGGACAGGGTCGCTTAAGGGAGAAAAACTGTTTTTT,CASSHGTGSLKGEKLFF,TRBD1,many,TRBV27,TRBJ1-4
TGTGCCAGCAGTTTTCGCGGTCCAGCCAAAAACATTCAGTACTTC,CASSFRGPAKNIQYF,NA,NA,TRBV12-3/TRBV12-4,TRBJ2-4
TGCAGTGCTAAGGGCCATTCTTCGACCTACGAGCAGTACTTC,CSAKGHSSTYEQYF,NA,many,TRBV20-1,TRBJ2-7
TGCGCCAGCAGTGACAGGGACTACACTGAAGCTTTCTTT,CASSDRDYTEAFF,NA,few,TRBV10-2,TRBJ1-1
TGTGCCAGCAGTTACTTGGCGGTTGGGGGGGGGCAAGAGACCCAGTACTTC,CASSYLAVGGGQETQYF,TRBD2,few,TRBV6-5,TRBJ2-5
TGTGCCAGCAGCGTAGAGGGACAGGGGCAAGAGCAGTACTTC,CASSVEGQGQEQYF,TRBD1,few,TRBV3-1,TRBJ2-7
TGTGCCAGCAGTTCTCAGAGCTCCTATAATTCACCCCTCCACTTT,CASSSQSSYNSPLHF,NA,NA,TRBV28,TRBJ1-6
TGTGCCAGCATTAGACAGTTTACCGGGGAGCTGTTTTTT,CASIRQFTGELFF,NA,few,TRBV2,TRBJ2-2
TGTGTGGGGCGAGCTCCGAACACCGGGGAGCTGTTTTTT,CVGRAPNTGELFF,NA,NA,TRBV20-1,TRBJ2-2
TGTGCCAGCAGCGAGCAGGGAGGGCTGAACACTGAAGCTTTCTTT,CASSEQGGLNTEAFF,NA,few,TRBV7-9,TRBJ1-1
TGTGCCAGCAGATTGTACGAGCAGTACTTC,CASRLYEQYF,NA,few,TRBV2,TRBJ2-7
TGTGCCAGCAGCCAAGACCTGGACCAGTACTTC,CASSQDLDQYF,NA,few,TRBV4-2,TRBJ2-5
TGTGCCACCATAGCGGGAGGAAAGTACTACAATGAGCAGTTCTTC,CATIAGGKYYNEQFF,TRBD2,few,TRBV6-2/TRBV6-3,TRBJ2-1
TGTGCCAGCAGCCAAGGCCCCGGGACAGGGGCGAACACTGAAGCTTTCTTT,CASSQGPGTGANTEAFF,TRBD1,NA,TRBV7-9,TRBJ1-1
TGCGGGACCGGGACGGCGAATAATTCACCCCTCCACTTT,CGTGTANNSPLHF,NA,NA,TRBV6-2/TRBV6-3,TRBJ1-6
TGCAGTGCTGGAGGCTCCCGGGGGTCCTCCTACGAGCAGTACTTC,CSAGGSRGSSYEQYF,NA,few,TRBV20-1,TRBJ2-7
TGCGCCAGCAGCCAGAGGACAGGGGGGAGTCGGGAGCTGTTTTTT,CASSQRTGGSRELFF,TRBD1,NA,TRBV4-1,TRBJ2-2
TGTGCCAGCAGCTTAGGACAGGAAGAGACCCAGTACTTC,CASSLGQEETQYF,NA,many,TRBV7-8,TRBJ2-5
TGTGCCACCAGCAGAGATCGAGGGGACAGGGAATGGAATGAGCAGTTCTTC,CATSRDRGDREWNEQFF,TRBD1,NA,TRBV15,TRBJ2-1
TGTGCCAGCAGCTGGGACCGGGACAGGGTCAACGAGCAGTACTTC,CASSWDRDRVNEQYF,TRBD1,few,TRBV5-8,TRBJ2-7
TGTGCCAGCAGCTCAAGACCACAGGGGTACGGGGAGCTGTTTTTT,CASSSRPQGYGELFF,TRBD1,NA,TRBV7-3,TRBJ2-2
TGCGCCAGCAGCTTGTCCGGTTTTAATGAAAAACTGTTTTTT,CASSLSGFNEKLFF,NA,NA,TRBV5-1,TRBJ1-4
TGTGCCAGCAGTTTGCCTAGCGGAAACAATGAGCAGTTCTTC,CASSLPSGNNEQFF,TRBD2,many,TRBV12-3/TRBV12-4,TRBJ2-1
TGCGCCAGCAGCTTGGTAGGGGTGTCCTACAATGAGCAGTTCTTC,CASSLVGVSYNEQFF,NA,many,TRBV5-1,TRBJ2-1
TGTGCCAGCAGTCCTTCTGGGCCGCTATATGGCTACACCTTC,CASSPSGPLYGYTF,NA,few,TRBV6-2/TRBV6-3,TRBJ1-2
TGCGCCAGCAGCCAAGGGGAATCAGCCTCTGGAAACACCATATATTTT,CASSQGESASGNTIYF,NA,NA,TRBV4-1,TRBJ1-3
TGTGCCAGCAGCTGGGGACTAGCCCTGAGCTCCTACAATGAGCAGTTCTTC,CASSWGLALSSYNEQFF,TRBD2,many,TRBV7-2,TRBJ2-1
TGTGCCAGCAGGACCCAATCTATTACCGGGGAGCTGTTTTTT,CASRTQSITGELFF,NA,few,TRBV2,TRBJ2-2
TGTGCCAGCAGTTACCGGACGGTCAATTCACCCCTCCACTTT,CASSYRTVNSPLHF,NA,NA,TRBV6-9,TRBJ1-6
TGTGCCAGCAGGCCCGTACACAACAATGAGCAGTTCTTC,CASRPVHNNEQFF,NA,many,TRBV28,TRBJ2-1
TGTGCCAGTAGTACCAGCGCGGGATCTGCCTACGAGCAGTACTTC,CASSTSAGSAYEQYF,NA,NA,TRBV19,TRBJ2-7
TGCAGCGTTCCGACTAGCGGGGCCTACAATGAGCAGTTCTTC,CSVPTSGAYNEQFF,TRBD2,few,TRBV29-1,TRBJ2-1
TGTGCCAGTAGTATTGGTAGCGGGAGATTGAGCTCCTACAATGAGCAGTTCTTC,CASSIGSGRLSSYNEQFF,TRBD2,NA,TRBV19,TRBJ2-1
TGTGCCAGCAGCTTAGTGCTGGGACAGGGTACTGAAGCTTTCTTT,CASSLVLGQGTEAFF,TRBD1,NA,TRBV7-2,TRBJ1-1
TGTGCCAGCAGCCTCTTTGGCACAGATCACCCTGAAGCTTTCTTT,CASSLFGTDHPEAFF,NA,many,TRBV14,TRBJ1-1
TGCAGCGTGTCCGTCACAGGGTCTCACGAGCAGTACTTC,CSVSVTGSHEQYF,NA,few,TRBV29-1,TRBJ2-7
TGTGCCAGCAGCTTAGAGGTTGCCCCCCAAGCTTTCTTT,CASSLEVAPQAFF,NA,few,TRBV7-2,TRBJ1-1
TGTGCCAGCAGTAGAGGGGACAGGGCAATCTATGGCTACACCTTC,CASSRGDRAIYGYTF,TRBD1,many,TRBV28,TRBJ1-2
TGCGCCAGCAGCTTGGGACTAGCGGCTAGCACAGATACGCAGTATTTT,CASSLGLAASTDTQYF,TRBD2,many,TRBV5-1,TRBJ2-3
TGTGCCAGTGGTATCGGGACAGGCCGCTCTGGGGCCAACGTCCTGACTTTC,CASGIGTGRSGANVLTF,TRBD1,NA,TRBV19,TRBJ2-6
TGTGCCAGCAGTGCTCTAGACAGGGACGGCTCCTACGAGCAGTACTTC,CASSALDRDGSYEQYF,TRBD1,many,TRBV6-1,TRBJ2-7
TGTGCCAGCAGTTTTTCCCCGGGACGCAATCAGCCCCAGCATTTT,CASSFSPGRNQPQHF,NA,many,TRBV27,TRBJ1-5
TGTGCCAGCAGTTACGAGGCCTACAGCACAGATACGCAGTATTTT,CASSYEAYSTDTQYF,NA,NA,TRBV6-2/TRBV6-3,TRBJ2-3
TGTGCCAGCAGCTTCCACCGGGACACTGGGGACAATGAGCAGTTCTTC,CASSFHRDTGDNEQFF,NA,many,TRBV7-9,TRBJ2-1
TGTGCCAGCAGCCAAGTAGGGGGCTGGAAGACTGAAGCTTTCTTT,CASSQVGGWKTEAFF,TRBD1,many,TRBV3-1,TRBJ1-1
TGCGCCAGCAGCCATTGGGGAGACTCCTACGAGCAGTACTTC,CASSHWGDSYEQYF,NA,few,TRBV4-1,TRBJ2-7
TGTGCCAGCAGTGAATGGATGACAGGGACCTACGAGCAGTACTTC,CASSEWMTGTYEQYF,TRBD1,NA,TRBV6-1,TRBJ2-7
TGCAGTGCTAGAAGGGGACCCCCCTACGAGCAGTACTTC,CSARRGPPYEQYF,NA,NA,TRBV20-1,TRBJ2-7
TGTGCCAGCAGGCCGTACGAGGGGGCGGGACCCAGCTCCTACAATGAGCAGTTCTTC,CASRPYEGAGPSSYNEQFF,NA,many,TRBV6-2/TRBV6-3,TRBJ2-1
TGCGCCAGCAGAAGCCGGGAAGGGGGTAGGGATGGCTACACCTTC,CASRSREGGRDGYTF,NA,NA,TRBV5-1,TRBJ1-2